The sequence of this T cell receptor beta chain was determined in a study of technical replicates of blood from several donors. Germline CDR1 SEHNR, CDR2 FQNEAQ (reference sequence). The germline V and J ends were trimmed by 2 bases and 1 base, with 9 bases remaining between them. The CDR3 loop spans 15 amino acids. Here immunoSEQ multiplex PCR was the method, and the copy in TCRdb shows in-frame clones only, minus some. The sample lists some 68,000 clones, just under 97% occurring once. Source material: T cells isolated from PBMCs. The chain uses TRBV7-9 and TRBJ1-3, with no clear D. The receptor's source is a human donor in good health. CDR3 loop: CASSLSYQSGNTIYF. As DNA, the CDR3 is TGTGCCAGCAGCTTAAGTTACCAGTCTGGAAACACCATATATTTT.